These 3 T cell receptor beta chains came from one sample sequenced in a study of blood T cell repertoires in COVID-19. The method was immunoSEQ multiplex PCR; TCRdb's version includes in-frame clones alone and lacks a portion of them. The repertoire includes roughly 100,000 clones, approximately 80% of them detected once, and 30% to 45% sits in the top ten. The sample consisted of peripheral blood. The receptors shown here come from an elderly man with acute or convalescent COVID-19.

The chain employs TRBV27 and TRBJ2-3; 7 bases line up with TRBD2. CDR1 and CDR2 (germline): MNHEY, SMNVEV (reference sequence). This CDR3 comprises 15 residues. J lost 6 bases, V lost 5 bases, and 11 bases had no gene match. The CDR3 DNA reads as TGTGCCAGCAGTAAGACTAGCTGGAATACCGATACGCAGTATTTT. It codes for CASSKTSWNTDTQYF.

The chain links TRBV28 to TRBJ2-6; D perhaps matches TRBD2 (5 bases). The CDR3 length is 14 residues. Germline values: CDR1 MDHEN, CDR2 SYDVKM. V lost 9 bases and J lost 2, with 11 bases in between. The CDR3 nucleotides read TGTGCCAGTACGGTCGGGGCTGGGGCCAACGTCCTGACTTTC. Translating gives CASTVGAGANVLTF.

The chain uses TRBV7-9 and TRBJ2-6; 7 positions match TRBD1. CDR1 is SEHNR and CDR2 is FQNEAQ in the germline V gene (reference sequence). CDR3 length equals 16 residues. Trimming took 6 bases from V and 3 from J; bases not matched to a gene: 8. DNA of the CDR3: TGTGCCAGCAGTTCACAGGGGACGGGTGGGGCCAACGTCCTGACTTTC. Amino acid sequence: CASSSQGTGGANVLTF.